The T cell receptor (beta chain) under discussion was sequenced for a study of T-cell reconstitution after alpha-beta-depleted transplantation in children. Findings of the study overall: Where some patients showed high TCRbeta diversity at day 60, it came from recipient T cells and thymic progenitors that had survived. In patients about two months after transplant, alpha-beta T cells reportedly arose from several hundred expanded graft clones. Diversity and T-cell counts at one year after transplant derived mostly from new T cells.

Preparation of the TCRbeta library was carried out with unique molecular identifiers. In TCRdb, the PCR reads were re-called with MiXCR into one record per CDR3 protein. The sample has 500,000 or so distinct CDR3 sequences, more than 9.5% seen once. In regard to this clonotype: What it binds is not known. One end of the junction varies from germline; a read error may be responsible.

Germline CDR1 and CDR2: SGHTA and FQGNSA. This CDR3 is built from 15 residues. The chain recombines TRBV7-2 with TRBJ2-6; weak D call: TRBD1 (6 bases). The source was PBMCs, mostly from graft donor cells, collected 180 days after TCRalphabeta/CD19-depleted stem cell transplant. This TCR came from a female patient aged 2 to 10 who had a stem cell transplant for aplastic anemia, so the T cells may come from the graft donor. The CDR3 loop reads CASSTTGSGANGLTF. CDR3 DNA sequence: TGTGCCAGCAGCACAACAGGGAGTGGGGCCAACGGCCTGACTTTC.